Listed below are T cell receptor beta chains from one sample, sequenced in a study of cytomegalovirus exposure and HLA in healthy donors. Sequenced by immunoSEQ multiplex PCR; TCRdb stores in-frame clones only, minus some. Of some 200,000 clones in the sample, about 9% are singletons; the top ten hold about 1.2%. Sequences were obtained from PBMCs. The receptors were sampled from a woman under 40 in good health and CMV-seropositive. The CDR3 runs from the conserved cysteine through the conserved F or W. Fields, in order: V gene, D gene, clone size, J gene, CDR3 protein, CDR3 DNA. A D gene is named only where the DNA matches it firmly. Not all rows give a size; the values are once, few, many and, for expanded clones, a class.

V gene: TRBV5-6; D gene: TRBD2; clone size: .; J gene: TRBJ2-5; CDR3 protein: CASSLRSGSGRETQYF; CDR3 DNA: TGTGCCAGCAGCTTGAGGAGCGGGAGCGGGCGAGAGACCCAGTACTTC
V gene: TRBV10-3; D gene: .; clone size: few; J gene: TRBJ1-4; CDR3 protein: CAIKSSQSNEKLFF; CDR3 DNA: TGTGCCATCAAATCCTCACAGAGTAATGAAAAACTGTTTTTT
V gene: TRBV5-6; D gene: TRBD2; clone size: .; J gene: TRBJ2-3; CDR3 protein: CASSRLAGVRDTQYF; CDR3 DNA: TGTGCCAGCAGCCGACTAGCGGGAGTCCGAGATACGCAGTATTTT
V gene: TRBV7-8; D gene: TRBD2; clone size: few; J gene: TRBJ2-7; CDR3 protein: CASSRSGRAGYEQYF; CDR3 DNA: TGTGCCAGCAGCCGCAGCGGGAGGGCAGGATACGAGCAGTACTTC
V gene: TRBV9; D gene: .; clone size: few; J gene: TRBJ2-7; CDR3 protein: CASSVDYQPSYEQYF; CDR3 DNA: TGTGCCAGCAGCGTAGACTATCAGCCTTCCTACGAGCAGTACTTC
V gene: TRBV30; D gene: .; clone size: few; J gene: TRBJ1-5; CDR3 protein: CAWSVGGISNQPQHF; CDR3 DNA: TGTGCCTGGAGTGTTGGGGGGATTAGCAATCAGCCCCAGCATTTT
V gene: TRBV7-3; D gene: .; clone size: .; J gene: TRBJ1-1; CDR3 protein: CASSPRGSGTEAFF; CDR3 DNA: TGTGCCAGCAGCCCGCGGGGTTCGGGCACTGAAGCTTTCTTT
V gene: TRBV29-1; D gene: .; clone size: .; J gene: TRBJ1-2; CDR3 protein: CSAVTGANYGYTF; CDR3 DNA: TGCAGCGCTGTGACGGGAGCTAACTATGGCTACACCTTC
V gene: TRBV19; D gene: TRBD2; clone size: .; J gene: TRBJ2-7; CDR3 protein: CASSFGLARTYEQYF; CDR3 DNA: TGTGCCAGTAGTTTCGGACTAGCTAGGACCTACGAGCAGTACTTC
V gene: TRBV11-2; D gene: TRBD2; clone size: .; J gene: TRBJ2-7; CDR3 protein: CASSPGLAGGPSSYEQYF; CDR3 DNA: TGTGCCAGCAGCCCAGGACTAGCGGGAGGGCCAAGTAGCTACGAGCAGTACTTC
V gene: TRBV18; D gene: TRBD1; clone size: .; J gene: TRBJ2-7; CDR3 protein: CASSPRDRGEQYF; CDR3 DNA: TGTGCCAGCTCACCCCGGGACAGGGGCGAGCAGTACTTC
V gene: TRBV6-5; D gene: .; clone size: few; J gene: TRBJ2-3; CDR3 protein: CASSYSIAGSTDTQYF; CDR3 DNA: TGTGCCAGCAGTTACTCCATCGCGGGAAGCACAGATACGCAGTATTTT
V gene: TRBV29-1; D gene: TRBD1; clone size: .; J gene: TRBJ2-7; CDR3 protein: CSVEGAEDRGSYEQYF; CDR3 DNA: TGCAGCGTTGAGGGGGCGGAGGACAGGGGGTCCTACGAGCAGTACTTC
V gene: TRBV12-5; D gene: .; clone size: few; J gene: TRBJ2-2; CDR3 protein: CASGLISPGQMNTGELFF; CDR3 DNA: TGTGCTAGTGGTTTGATTTCTCCGGGACAAATGAACACCGGGGAGCTGTTTTTT
V gene: TRBV29-1; D gene: .; clone size: few; J gene: TRBJ2-7; CDR3 protein: CSVRRGLSAEQYF; CDR3 DNA: TGCAGCGTTCGCAGGGGTTTGTCGGCCGAGCAGTACTTC
V gene: TRBV29-1; D gene: .; clone size: .; J gene: TRBJ2-3; CDR3 protein: CSGRGRTDTQYF; CDR3 DNA: TGCAGCGGGAGGGGGCGAACAGATACGCAGTATTTT
V gene: TRBV7-3; D gene: .; clone size: few; J gene: TRBJ1-2; CDR3 protein: CASSFFKTPNGYTF; CDR3 DNA: TGTGCCAGCAGCTTTTTCAAGACACCGAATGGCTACACCTTC
V gene: TRBV11-2; D gene: .; clone size: few; J gene: TRBJ2-7; CDR3 protein: CASDPNSPYEQYF; CDR3 DNA: TGTGCCAGCGATCCGAACAGCCCCTACGAGCAGTACTTC
V gene: TRBV7-9; D gene: TRBD2; clone size: .; J gene: TRBJ2-7; CDR3 protein: CASSSLGSGRAKSEGEQYF; CDR3 DNA: TGTGCCAGCAGCTCCCTGGGTAGCGGGAGGGCCAAATCGGAGGGGGAGCAGTACTTC
V gene: TRBV25-1; D gene: .; clone size: .; J gene: TRBJ1-3; CDR3 protein: CASSGPEGADVNTIYF; CDR3 DNA: TGTGCCAGCAGTGGCCCGGAAGGGGCCGATGTAAACACCATATATTTT
V gene: TRBV21-1; D gene: .; clone size: .; J gene: TRBJ2-3; CDR3 protein: CASSRDGGSTDTQYF; CDR3 DNA: TGTGCCAGCAGCAGGGACGGGGGGAGTACAGATACGCAGTATTTT
V gene: TRBV29-1; D gene: .; clone size: .; J gene: TRBJ2-1; CDR3 protein: CSAERSSYNEQFF; CDR3 DNA: TGCAGCGCCGAGCGGAGCTCCTACAATGAGCAGTTCTTC
V gene: TRBV18; D gene: .; clone size: .; J gene: TRBJ1-1; CDR3 protein: CASSLTVTGGNTEAFF; CDR3 DNA: TGTGCCAGCTCACTTACCGTAACGGGGGGGAACACTGAAGCTTTCTTT
V gene: TRBV7-3; D gene: .; clone size: few; J gene: TRBJ2-1; CDR3 protein: CASSPAPGWEQFF; CDR3 DNA: TGTGCCAGCAGCCCCGCTCCAGGGTGGGAGCAGTTCTTC
V gene: TRBV2; D gene: TRBD1; clone size: few; J gene: TRBJ1-4; CDR3 protein: CASSPNRDSNEKLFF; CDR3 DNA: TGTGCCAGCAGTCCTAACCGGGACAGCAATGAAAAACTGTTTTTT
V gene: TRBV15; D gene: TRBD1; clone size: few; J gene: TRBJ2-3; CDR3 protein: CATSRGQGRTDTQYF; CDR3 DNA: TGTGCCACCAGCAGAGGACAGGGTCGCACAGATACGCAGTATTTT
V gene: TRBV18; D gene: .; clone size: few; J gene: TRBJ2-5; CDR3 protein: CASSRSWDKETQYF; CDR3 DNA: TGTGCCAGCTCACGAAGCTGGGACAAGGAGACCCAGTACTTC
V gene: TRBV7-2; D gene: .; clone size: few; J gene: TRBJ2-2; CDR3 protein: CASSLGYLLNTGELFF; CDR3 DNA: TGTGCCAGCAGCTTAGGTTACCTATTGAACACCGGGGAGCTGTTTTTT
V gene: TRBV11-2; D gene: .; clone size: few; J gene: TRBJ2-3; CDR3 protein: CASSSAGTQYF; CDR3 DNA: TGTGCCAGCAGCTCCGCCGGTACGCAGTATTTT
V gene: TRBV9; D gene: TRBD2; clone size: .; J gene: TRBJ2-3; CDR3 protein: CASSVGVWASGAPDTDTQYF; CDR3 DNA: TGTGCCAGCAGCGTCGGAGTATGGGCTAGCGGGGCCCCTGACACAGATACGCAGTATTTT
V gene: TRBV27; D gene: TRBD1; clone size: few; J gene: TRBJ1-2; CDR3 protein: CASSRGQLYGYTF; CDR3 DNA: TGTGCCAGCAGTAGGGGACAGCTTTATGGCTACACCTTC
V gene: TRBV29-1; D gene: TRBD1; clone size: few; J gene: TRBJ2-1; CDR3 protein: CSVAGQGAHNEQFF; CDR3 DNA: TGCAGCGTTGCCGGACAGGGGGCCCACAATGAGCAGTTCTTC
V gene: TRBV19; D gene: .; clone size: .; J gene: TRBJ1-3; CDR3 protein: CASSITQADTIYF; CDR3 DNA: TGTGCCAGTAGTATCACCCAAGCGGACACCATATATTTT
V gene: TRBV4-2; D gene: TRBD2; clone size: few; J gene: TRBJ2-2; CDR3 protein: CASSPGLATGELFF; CDR3 DNA: TGTGCCAGCAGCCCGGGACTAGCGACCGGGGAGCTGTTTTTT
V gene: TRBV13; D gene: .; clone size: few; J gene: TRBJ2-7; CDR3 protein: CASSTAGTLRGVSYEQYF; CDR3 DNA: TGTGCCAGCAGTACCGCCGGGACTCTAAGAGGGGTTTCCTACGAGCAGTACTTC
V gene: TRBV18; D gene: .; clone size: .; J gene: TRBJ2-4; CDR3 protein: CASSQRHLAKNIQYF; CDR3 DNA: TGTGCCAGCTCACAACGACACCTAGCCAAAAACATTCAGTACTTC
V gene: TRBV7-6; D gene: .; clone size: .; J gene: TRBJ2-4; CDR3 protein: CASSLAPGGAKNIQYF; CDR3 DNA: TGTGCCAGCAGCTTAGCTCCAGGTGGGGCCAAAAACATTCAGTACTTC
V gene: TRBV5-6; D gene: .; clone size: .; J gene: TRBJ2-7; CDR3 protein: CASSPGYGDYEQYF; CDR3 DNA: TGTGCCAGCAGCCCGGGATATGGGGACTACGAGCAGTACTTC
V gene: TRBV21-1; D gene: .; clone size: .; J gene: TRBJ1-1; CDR3 protein: CASSKVEGWNTEAFF; CDR3 DNA: TGTGCCAGCAGCAAAGTCGAGGGTTGGAACACTGAAGCTTTCTTT
V gene: TRBV7-2; D gene: TRBD1; clone size: few; J gene: TRBJ1-2; CDR3 protein: CASSSPTGGVYTF; CDR3 DNA: TGTGCCAGCAGCTCCCCGACAGGGGGCGTCTACACCTTC
V gene: TRBV5-1; D gene: .; clone size: .; J gene: TRBJ2-7; CDR3 protein: CASSLDGSNEQYF; CDR3 DNA: TGCGCCAGCAGCCTAGACGGTTCCAACGAGCAGTACTTC
V gene: TRBV6-6; D gene: .; clone size: .; J gene: TRBJ1-2; CDR3 protein: CASSYGDTRIYGYTF; CDR3 DNA: TGTGCCAGCAGTTACGGGGACACCAGAATATATGGCTACACCTTC
V gene: TRBV2; D gene: TRBD2; clone size: .; J gene: TRBJ2-1; CDR3 protein: CASSSRDSGSPNEQFF; CDR3 DNA: TGTGCCAGCAGCTCTAGGGATAGCGGGAGTCCCAATGAGCAGTTCTTC
V gene: TRBV5-1; D gene: .; clone size: .; J gene: TRBJ2-7; CDR3 protein: CASSLAVTGRSYEQYF; CDR3 DNA: TGCGCCAGCAGCTTGGCCGTTACAGGGAGAAGTTACGAGCAGTACTTC
V gene: TRBV5-1; D gene: .; clone size: .; J gene: TRBJ1-6; CDR3 protein: CASSLDGSPLHF; CDR3 DNA: TGCGCCAGCAGCTTGGACGGTTCACCCCTCCACTTT
V gene: TRBV5-8; D gene: TRBD2; clone size: .; J gene: TRBJ2-3; CDR3 protein: CASSLKLAATDTQYF; CDR3 DNA: TGTGCCAGCAGCTTAAAACTAGCGGCCACAGATACGCAGTATTTT
V gene: TRBV4-2; D gene: TRBD2; clone size: few; J gene: TRBJ2-3; CDR3 protein: CASSQRLAGVGTDTQYF; CDR3 DNA: TGTGCCAGCAGCCAAAGGCTAGCGGGAGTGGGGACAGATACGCAGTATTTT
V gene: TRBV2; D gene: .; clone size: few; J gene: TRBJ2-7; CDR3 protein: CAGGSTLPYEQYF; CDR3 DNA: TGTGCCGGAGGTTCGACTCTTCCCTACGAGCAGTACTTC
V gene: TRBV7-9; D gene: .; clone size: .; J gene: TRBJ2-7; CDR3 protein: CASGSFYEQYF; CDR3 DNA: TGTGCCAGCGGGAGCTTCTACGAGCAGTACTTC
V gene: TRBV5-4; D gene: .; clone size: .; J gene: TRBJ1-2; CDR3 protein: CASSSDRQTVSYGYTF; CDR3 DNA: TGTGCCAGCAGCTCGGATCGACAGACCGTGAGCTATGGCTACACCTTC
V gene: TRBV19; D gene: .; clone size: few; J gene: TRBJ1-1; CDR3 protein: CASSMRRVNPDRTEAFF; CDR3 DNA: TGTGCCAGTAGTATGCGCAGGGTGAACCCCGATAGGACTGAAGCTTTCTTT
V gene: TRBV19; D gene: .; clone size: few; J gene: TRBJ1-5; CDR3 protein: CASSIDFAGYQPQHF; CDR3 DNA: TGTGCCAGTAGTATAGATTTCGCCGGTTATCAGCCCCAGCATTTT
V gene: TRBV2; D gene: .; clone size: few; J gene: TRBJ2-4; CDR3 protein: CASSGLVGIQYF; CDR3 DNA: TGTGCCAGCAGTGGCCTAGTGGGCATTCAGTACTTC
V gene: TRBV7-9; D gene: .; clone size: .; J gene: TRBJ2-7; CDR3 protein: CASSRVAGVLGGGEQYF; CDR3 DNA: TGTGCCAGCAGCCGGGTGGCAGGGGTCCTAGGAGGCGGCGAGCAGTACTTC
V gene: TRBV7-9; D gene: TRBD1; clone size: few; J gene: TRBJ1-2; CDR3 protein: CASNPTGSYGYTF; CDR3 DNA: TGTGCCAGCAATCCGACAGGGAGCTATGGCTACACCTTC